These 6 T cell receptor beta chains originate from one sample sequenced in a study of cytomegalovirus exposure and HLA in healthy donors. PCR was performed using 60 Vbeta and 13 Jbeta primers. TCRdb's copy holds only in-frame clones and misses some; the assay was immunoSEQ multiplex PCR. Among over 50,000 clones, 75% to 85% were seen once, and the ten largest hold 45% to 60%. The sequencing input was PBMCs. These receptors were taken from a man between 45 and 60 years old in good health and CMV-seropositive.

This clone was detected only once. The chain couples TRBV27 to TRBJ1-1; unclear D gene. CDR3 length: 17 residues. Trimming removed 5 bases from V and 0 bases from J, with 19 bases in between. CDR1 is MNHEY and CDR2 is SMNVEV in the germline V gene (reference sequence). The CDR3 is CASSPFARSGVNTEAFF. The CDR3 DNA follows: TGTGCCAGCAGTCCGTTCGCCCGATCGGGTGTGAACACTGAAGCTTTCTTT.

This clone was observed once. V gene TRBV27 combines with J gene TRBJ2-7; 7 bases are a match to TRBD1. Trimming cost V 5 bases and J 3 bases; bases outside gene matches: 10. Germline CDR1 and CDR2: MNHEY and SMNVEV (reference sequence). This CDR3 contains 15 residues. The CDR3 sequence is CASSRQGTHNYEQYF. The DNA for the CDR3 is TGTGCCAGCAGTCGACAGGGTACACATAACTACGAGCAGTACTTC.

This sequence joins TRBV7-3 and TRBJ2-5; TRBD1 aligns across 10 bases. The J call is in doubt because the DNA end fits TRBJ2-7 better. CDR1 and CDR2 from the germline V gene are SGHTA and FQGTGA. The CDR3 length is 15 residues. In DNA form, the CDR3 reads TGTGCCAGCAGCGTGACAGGGGGCATGTTGGACGAGCAGTACTTC. Translation gives CASSVTGGMLDEQYF.

V usage is TRBV6-6 and J usage is TRBJ2-7; 8 bases are a match to TRBD1. Germline CDR1 MNHNY, CDR2 SVGAGI (reference sequence). The CDR3 is made up of 15 amino acids. With V trimmed by 4 bases and J by 5 bases, 10 bases remained unmatched. For the CDR3, the DNA is TGTGCCAGCAGTTCCCATCAGGGGGCGCAAGACGAGCAGTACTTC. It yields the protein CASSSHQGAQDEQYF.

This clone was observed a handful of times. The CDR3 loop reads CASSSQGAGGELFF. CDR3 in DNA: TGTGCCAGCAGCTCTCAGGGGGCGGGCGGGGAGCTGTTTTTT. This chain links TRBV5-4 with TRBJ2-2; TRBD1 matches at 8 bases. CDR3 length: 14 amino acids. Germline V gives CDR1 SGHNT, CDR2 YYREEE (reference sequence). V lost 3 bases to trimming and J lost 7 bases; unmatched junction nucleotides: 5.

The chain is built from TRBV7-9 and TRBJ1-5; tentatively, D is TRBD1 (6 bases). Germline lookup yields CDR1 SEHNR and CDR2 FQNEAQ (reference sequence). The germline V and J ends were trimmed by 3 bases and 4 bases, with 13 bases remaining between them. This CDR3 region has 15 residues. Here the CDR3 DNA reads TGTGCCAGCAGCTTTGACACAGGGTTAAATCAGCCCCAGCATTTT. The encoded protein is CASSFDTGLNQPQHF.